The rows below give T cell receptor beta chains drawn from one sample of a study of T cells after yellow fever vaccination. TCRdb re-derived calls from the 5' RACE reads in MiXCR, one entry per CDR3 protein. The sample yields about 630,000 distinct CDR3 sequences, approximately 13% seen once. This specimen was PBMCs, taken on the day of the yellow fever booster vaccination. The receptors shown here come from a man aged 25-45 years who received the YFV17D yellow fever vaccine. CDR3s leave out the opening cysteine and the closing phenylalanine or tryptophan. Each record gives: J gene, V gene, CDR3 protein.

TRBJ1-3,TRBV12-3/TRBV12-4,ASRTGTEGNTIY
TRBJ2-2,TRBV10-2,ASSELKNTGELF
TRBJ2-7,TRBV10-3,AISELAGGTYEQY
TRBJ2-1,TRBV7-2,TSSLAVGGYYNEQF
TRBJ2-4,TRBV12-3/TRBV12-4,ACTRTSWVTKNIQY
TRBJ2-7,TRBV20-1,SAPTGGRYEQY
TRBJ2-5,TRBV9,ASSVSGGGLPPLVKETQY
TRBJ1-2,TRBV24-1,ATSGGTDYGYT
TRBJ2-3,TRBV9,ASSEGLAGESLDTQY
TRBJ2-5,TRBV6-1,ASSEVGAEETQY
TRBJ1-3,TRBV5-1,ASSEAGHSGNTIY
TRBJ2-4,TRBV28,ASSPAVNIQY
TRBJ2-7,TRBV20-1,SARGGRDPSEQY
TRBJ2-7,TRBV7-8,ASSLGGSGPYEQY
TRBJ2-7,TRBV7-2,ASTLGGNPYEQY
TRBJ2-5,TRBV20-1,SAIPLSLSVLETQY
TRBJ2-7,TRBV18,ASSKTGTTLRDVGYEQY
TRBJ2-4,TRBV11-2,ASSLAGRFSIQY
TRBJ2-5,TRBV7-6,ASVQGAGETQY
TRBJ2-2,TRBV28,ASSPGERDGELF
TRBJ2-5,TRBV15,ATSCPRDGEETQY
TRBJ2-7,TRBV20-1,SARITSGSHEQY
TRBJ2-1,TRBV18,ASSPPGNDEQF
TRBJ2-7,TRBV29-1,SVMETRGPYEQY
TRBJ2-7,TRBV7-9,ASSQWGTSSYEQY
TRBJ1-6,TRBV27,ASRQTGEGSPLH
TRBJ1-1,TRBV15,ATSRDPANTEAF
TRBJ2-2,TRBV29-1,SAKKRLADTGELF
TRBJ1-2,TRBV29-1,SVEDGGYGYT
TRBJ1-2,TRBV3-1,ASSQDLGGDYGYT
TRBJ2-1,TRBV28,ASSLWLAGEYEQF
TRBJ2-7,TRBV7-9,ASSQSGHEQY
TRBJ2-7,TRBV20-1,SAPILAGGPIEQY
TRBJ2-7,TRBV7-9,ASRQREFNEQY